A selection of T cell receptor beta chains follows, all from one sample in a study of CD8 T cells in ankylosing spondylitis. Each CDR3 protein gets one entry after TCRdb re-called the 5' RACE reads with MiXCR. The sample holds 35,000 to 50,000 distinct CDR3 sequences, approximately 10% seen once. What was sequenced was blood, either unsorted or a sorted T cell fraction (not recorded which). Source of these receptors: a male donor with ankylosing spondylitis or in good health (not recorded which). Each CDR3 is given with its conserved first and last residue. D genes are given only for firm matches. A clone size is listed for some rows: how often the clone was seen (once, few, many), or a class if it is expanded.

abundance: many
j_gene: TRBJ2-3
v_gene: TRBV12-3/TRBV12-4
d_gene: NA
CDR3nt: TGTGCCAGCAGCCGTGGGGAGTCAGATACGCAGTATTTT
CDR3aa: CASSRGESDTQYF

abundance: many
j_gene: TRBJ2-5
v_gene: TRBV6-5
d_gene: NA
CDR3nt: TGTGCCAGCAGTTACTCGAACCGAGAAGAGACCCAGTACTTC
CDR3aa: CASSYSNREETQYF

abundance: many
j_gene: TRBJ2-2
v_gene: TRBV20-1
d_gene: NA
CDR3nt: TGCAGTGCTAGAGTCACAGGTGTTTTCGGGGAGCTGTTTTTT
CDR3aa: CSARVTGVFGELFF

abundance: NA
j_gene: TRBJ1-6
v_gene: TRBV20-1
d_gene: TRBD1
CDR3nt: TGCAGTGCTAGACAGGGGGCTAATGGTAATTCACCCCTCCACTTT
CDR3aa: CSARQGANGNSPLHF

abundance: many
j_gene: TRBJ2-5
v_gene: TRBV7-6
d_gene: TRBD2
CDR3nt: TGTGCCAGCACCGAACTGCTAGCGGGAGTTTCAGAGACCCAGTACTTC
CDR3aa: CASTELLAGVSETQYF

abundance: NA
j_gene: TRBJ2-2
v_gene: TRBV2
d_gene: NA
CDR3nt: TGTGCCAGCAGTGGGCCGGTTAACACCGGGGAGCTGTTTTTT
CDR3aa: CASSGPVNTGELFF

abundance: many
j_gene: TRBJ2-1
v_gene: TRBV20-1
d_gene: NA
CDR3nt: TGCAGTGCTACCCTAGGGGCCTACAATGAGCAGTTCTTC
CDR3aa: CSATLGAYNEQFF

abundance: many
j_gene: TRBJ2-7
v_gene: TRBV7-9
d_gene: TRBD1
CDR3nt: TGTGCCAGCAGCTTAGCGGACGGGACAGGGAGCTCCTACGAGCAGTACTTC
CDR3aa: CASSLADGTGSSYEQYF

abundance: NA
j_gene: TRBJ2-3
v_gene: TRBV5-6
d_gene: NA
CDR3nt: TGTGCCAGCAGCTCGGATACAGGGAAAGGGACAGATACGCAGTATTTT
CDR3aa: CASSSDTGKGTDTQYF

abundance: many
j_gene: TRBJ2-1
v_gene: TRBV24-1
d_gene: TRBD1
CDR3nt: TGTGCCACCAGTGACGGACCAGGGGGTACTGAGCAGTTCTTC
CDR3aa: CATSDGPGGTEQFF

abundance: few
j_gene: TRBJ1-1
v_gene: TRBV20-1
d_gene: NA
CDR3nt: TGCAGTGCTAGAGAACAAGGGGATCGGGCTTTCTTT
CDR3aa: CSAREQGDRAFF

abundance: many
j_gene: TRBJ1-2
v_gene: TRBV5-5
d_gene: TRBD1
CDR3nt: TGTGCCAGCAGCTCTACAGGGGCGAGTTATGGCTACACCTTC
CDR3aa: CASSSTGASYGYTF

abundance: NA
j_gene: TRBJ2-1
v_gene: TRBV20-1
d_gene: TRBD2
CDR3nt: TGCAGTGGCCAAGCGGCGGGAGGGGACTCCGGCTCCTACAATGAGCAGTTCTTC
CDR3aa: CSGQAAGGDSGSYNEQFF

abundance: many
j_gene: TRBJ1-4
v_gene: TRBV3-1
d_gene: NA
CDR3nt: TGTGCCAGCAGCTACAGCCGAGGGGGGGAAAAACTGTTTTTT
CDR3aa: CASSYSRGGEKLFF

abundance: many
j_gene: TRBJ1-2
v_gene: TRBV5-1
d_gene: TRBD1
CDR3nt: TGCGCCAGCAGCTTGGCCGGAGGGGGCGCTGGGGGCTACACCTTC
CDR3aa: CASSLAGGGAGGYTF

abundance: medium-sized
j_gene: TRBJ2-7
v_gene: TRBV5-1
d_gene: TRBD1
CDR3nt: TGCGCCAGCAGCCCCGGGACAGTCTACGAGCAGTACTTC
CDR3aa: CASSPGTVYEQYF

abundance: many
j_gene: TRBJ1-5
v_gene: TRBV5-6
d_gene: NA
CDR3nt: TGTGCCAGCAGCCGAGGAGAGAATAGCAATCAGCCCCAGCATTTT
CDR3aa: CASSRGENSNQPQHF

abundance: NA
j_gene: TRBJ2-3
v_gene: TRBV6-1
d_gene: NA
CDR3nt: TGTGCCAGCAGTGAAGGAGTAGAGCGGAGCACAGATACGCAGTATTTT
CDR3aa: CASSEGVERSTDTQYF

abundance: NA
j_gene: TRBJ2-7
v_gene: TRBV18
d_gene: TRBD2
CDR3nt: TGTGCCAGCTCACTGAATAGCGGGAGGATCTCCTACGAGCAGTACTTC
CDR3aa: CASSLNSGRISYEQYF

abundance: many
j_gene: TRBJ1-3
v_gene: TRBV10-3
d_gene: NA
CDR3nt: TGTGCCATCAGTGCGGGGGGAAGTGGAAACACCATATATTTT
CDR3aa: CAISAGGSGNTIYF

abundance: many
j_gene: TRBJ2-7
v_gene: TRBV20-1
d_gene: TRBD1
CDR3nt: TGCAGTGTAACGGGACAGGGTCGCGACGAGCAGTACTTC
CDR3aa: CSVTGQGRDEQYF

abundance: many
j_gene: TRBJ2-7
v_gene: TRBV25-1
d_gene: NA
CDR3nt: TGTGCCAGCAGTACCCGTCAGGGGGGTAACTACGAGCAGTACTTC
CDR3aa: CASSTRQGGNYEQYF

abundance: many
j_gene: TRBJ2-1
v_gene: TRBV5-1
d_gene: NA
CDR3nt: TGCGCCAGCAGCCCTGGGACCTTTACCTACAATGAGCAGTTCTTC
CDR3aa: CASSPGTFTYNEQFF

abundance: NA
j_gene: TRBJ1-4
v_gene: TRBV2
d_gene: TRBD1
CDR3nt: TGTGCCAGCGACAGGGTGGACGAAAAACTGTTTTTT
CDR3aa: CASDRVDEKLFF

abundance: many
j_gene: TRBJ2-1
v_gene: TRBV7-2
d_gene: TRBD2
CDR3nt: TGTGCCAGCAGCCTTAGCGGGATCTCCTACAATGAGCAGTTCTTC
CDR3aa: CASSLSGISYNEQFF

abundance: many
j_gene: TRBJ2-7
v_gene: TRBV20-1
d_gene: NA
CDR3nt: TGCAGTGCTAGAGCCTTGGGTAGGGAGGACTACGAGCAGTACTTC
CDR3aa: CSARALGREDYEQYF

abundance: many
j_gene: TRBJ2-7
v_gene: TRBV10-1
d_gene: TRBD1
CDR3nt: TGCGCCAGCAGTGACCCCGGCGACAGGGACGAGCAGTACTTC
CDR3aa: CASSDPGDRDEQYF

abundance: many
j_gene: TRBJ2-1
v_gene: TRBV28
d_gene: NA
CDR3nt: TGTGCCAGCAGAACTACAGGGTCTCTCGACAATGAGCAGTTCTTC
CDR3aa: CASRTTGSLDNEQFF

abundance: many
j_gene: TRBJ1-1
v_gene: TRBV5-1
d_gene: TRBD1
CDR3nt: TGCGCCAGCAGCTCACAGGGACAGGGTGTGATTACTGAAGCTTTCTTT
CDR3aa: CASSSQGQGVITEAFF

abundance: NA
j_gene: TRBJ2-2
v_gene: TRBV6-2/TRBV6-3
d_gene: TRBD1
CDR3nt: TGTGCCAGCAGTTACCCTGGACAGGGGGTTTTTCCCACCGGGGAGCTGTTTTTT
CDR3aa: CASSYPGQGVFPTGELFF

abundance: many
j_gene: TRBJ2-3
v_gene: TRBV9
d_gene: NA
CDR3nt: TGTGCCAGCAGCCGGGAGAGCCCAGATACGCAGTATTTT
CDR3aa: CASSRESPDTQYF

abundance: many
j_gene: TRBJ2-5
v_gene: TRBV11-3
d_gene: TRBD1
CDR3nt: TGTGCCAGCAGCCGGGACAGTAAAGAGACCCAGTACTTC
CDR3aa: CASSRDSKETQYF

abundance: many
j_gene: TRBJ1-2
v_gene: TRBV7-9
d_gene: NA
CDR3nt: TGTGCCAGCAGCTTAGCAGGGGATGGCTACACCTTC
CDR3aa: CASSLAGDGYTF

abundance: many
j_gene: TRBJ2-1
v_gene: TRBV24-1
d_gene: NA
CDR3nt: TGTGCCACCAGTGGGGGGCAGGGACCCTACAATGAGCAGTTCTTC
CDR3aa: CATSGGQGPYNEQFF

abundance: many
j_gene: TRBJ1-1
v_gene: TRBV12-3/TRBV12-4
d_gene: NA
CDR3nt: TGTGCCAGCACCGCAGCCATGAACACTGAAGCTTTCTTT
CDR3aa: CASTAAMNTEAFF

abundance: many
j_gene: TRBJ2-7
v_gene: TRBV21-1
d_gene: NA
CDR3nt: TGTGCCAGCAGCAAAGGGGAAGGATTCTACGAGCAGTACTTC
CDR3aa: CASSKGEGFYEQYF

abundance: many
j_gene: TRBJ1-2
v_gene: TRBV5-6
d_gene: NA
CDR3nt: TGTGCCAGCAGCTTGGTTGGGGAAGGCTACACCTTC
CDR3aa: CASSLVGEGYTF

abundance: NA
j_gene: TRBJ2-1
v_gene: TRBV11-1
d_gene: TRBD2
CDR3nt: TGTGCCAGCAGCTCGGGACTAGCGGGAGCAACCAATGAGCAGTTCTTC
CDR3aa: CASSSGLAGATNEQFF

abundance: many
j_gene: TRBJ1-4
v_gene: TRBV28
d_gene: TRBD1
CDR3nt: TGTGCCAGCAGTCCCCCACAGGGGGCGGATGAAAAACTGTTTTTT
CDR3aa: CASSPPQGADEKLFF

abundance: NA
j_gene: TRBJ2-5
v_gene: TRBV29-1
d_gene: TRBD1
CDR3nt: TGCAGCGTTGACGGGACAGGGTTTCAGACCCAGTACTTC
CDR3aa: CSVDGTGFQTQYF

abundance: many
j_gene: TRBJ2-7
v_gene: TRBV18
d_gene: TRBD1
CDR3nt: TGTGCCAGCTCTCGGACCGGGACAGGGGGGTACGAGCAGTACTTC
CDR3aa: CASSRTGTGGYEQYF

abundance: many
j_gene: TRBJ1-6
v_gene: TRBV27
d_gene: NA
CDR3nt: TGTGCCAGCAGCCTTGTGGGGGGAAGATCACCCCTCCACTTT
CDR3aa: CASSLVGGRSPLHF

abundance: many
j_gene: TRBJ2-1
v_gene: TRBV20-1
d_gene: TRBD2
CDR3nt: TGCAGTGCTAGAGATCTAGGACTAGCGGGGTGGGTCAGTGAGCAGTTCTTC
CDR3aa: CSARDLGLAGWVSEQFF

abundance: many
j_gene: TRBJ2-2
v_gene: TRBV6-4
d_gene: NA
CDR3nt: TGTGCCAGCAGTGTGCGGGGCGGGGACACCGGGGAGCTGTTTTTT
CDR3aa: CASSVRGGDTGELFF

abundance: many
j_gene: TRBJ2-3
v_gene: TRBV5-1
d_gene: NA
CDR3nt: TGCGCCAGCAGCTCGGACAACACAGATACGCAGTATTTT
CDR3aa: CASSSDNTDTQYF

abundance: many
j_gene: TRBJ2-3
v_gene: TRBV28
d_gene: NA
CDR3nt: TGTGCCAGCAGTTTATCAGGACGAAGAGCAGATACGCAGTATTTT
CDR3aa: CASSLSGRRADTQYF

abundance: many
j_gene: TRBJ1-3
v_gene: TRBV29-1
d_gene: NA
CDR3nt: TGCAGCGTTGAAATGGCTGGGGACACCATATATTTT
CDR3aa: CSVEMAGDTIYF

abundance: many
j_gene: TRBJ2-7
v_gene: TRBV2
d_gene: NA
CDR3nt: TGTGCCAGCAGTCCTTCCCCGGACAGCTCCTACGAGCAGTACTTC
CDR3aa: CASSPSPDSSYEQYF

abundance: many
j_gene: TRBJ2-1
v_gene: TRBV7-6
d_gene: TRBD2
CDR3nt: TGTGCCAGCAGCGTCACTAGCGGGAGGGCAGGCTACAATGAGCAGTTCTTC
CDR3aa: CASSVTSGRAGYNEQFF

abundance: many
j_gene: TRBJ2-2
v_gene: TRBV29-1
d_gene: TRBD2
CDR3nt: TGCAGCGTGGCCCCCCGGGGGGTTGGAAACACCGGGGAGCTGTTTTTT
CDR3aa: CSVAPRGVGNTGELFF

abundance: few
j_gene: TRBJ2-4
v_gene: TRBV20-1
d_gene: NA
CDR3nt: TGCAGTGCTAGCCAAAAGGGGGAAAACATTCAGTACTTC
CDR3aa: CSASQKGENIQYF

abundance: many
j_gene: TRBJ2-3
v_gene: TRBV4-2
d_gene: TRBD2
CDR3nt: TGCGCCAGCAGCCAAGATTTAGCGGGAGGCACAGATACGCAGTATTTT
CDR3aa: CASSQDLAGGTDTQYF

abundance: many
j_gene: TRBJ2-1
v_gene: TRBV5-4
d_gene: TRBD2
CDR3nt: TGTGCCAGCAGCTCGCCGGGACTAAAGAATGAGCAGTTCTTC
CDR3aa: CASSSPGLKNEQFF

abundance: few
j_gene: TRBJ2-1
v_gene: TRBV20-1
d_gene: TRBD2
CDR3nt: TGCAGTGCTAGTGGACTAGCGGGAGTCTTTGAGCAGTTCTTC
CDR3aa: CSASGLAGVFEQFF